The 12 T cell receptor beta chains reported below all come from one sample, sequenced in a study of CD8+CD57+ T cells in acquired aplastic anemia. Patients selected for sequencing had displayed CD8+CD57+ cell expansion by flow cytometry. Genomic DNA templated the TCR beta VDJ and CDR3 profiling. TCRdb independently ran MiXCR on the reads; one entry per CDR3 protein. Among about 160,000 distinct CDR3 sequences, more than 40% were seen once, and the ten largest hold under 40%. Sequenced input: sorted CD4+, CD8+, or CD8+CD57+ T cells (not recorded which) from PBMCs. Receptors originate from a human donor with aplastic anemia.

Details on this clonotype: This may come from a read error, since a much larger clone is one base off. The chain employs TRBV13 and TRBJ2-7, with D possibly matching TRBD2 (5 bases). This CDR3 region has 15 residues. CDR1 is PRHDT, CDR2 FYEKMQ, per germline (reference sequence). This chain's CDR3 is CAGSPGPGSSYEQYF. The CDR3 DNA reads TGTGCCGGCAGCCCCGGCCCGGGGAGCTCCTACGAGCAGTACTTC. The whole variable domain, remainder taken from reference TRBV13 and TRBJ2-7, is AAGVIQSPRHLIKEKRETATLKCYPIPRHDTVYWYQQGPGQDPQFLISFYEKMQSDKGSIPDRFSAQQFSDYHSELNMSSLELGDSALYFCAGSPGPGSSYEQYFGPGTRLTVT.

Only a few counts were recorded for this clonotype. The gene calls are TRBV18 and TRBJ2-7; D gene unclear. This CDR3 has 16 amino acids. V was pared by 2 bases and J by 1 base, with 15 bases between. Per germline, CDR1 KGHSH and CDR2 LQKENI. CDR3 residues: CASSPISTGASYEQYF. CDR3 coding DNA: TGTGCCAGCTCACCAATTTCAACGGGCGCATCCTACGAGCAGTACTTC.

This clonotype was detected only a few times. The rearrangement uses TRBV10-3 and TRBJ2-1; 8 bases fit TRBD2. J lost 5 bases, V lost 0 bases, and 6 bases had no gene match. CDR3 length: 16 amino acids. Germline CDR1 is ENHRY and CDR2 is SYGVKD. DNA for the CDR3: TGTGCCATCAGTGAGTCGTGGACTAGCCGCGACAATGAGCAGTTCTTC. Translation: CAISESWTSRDNEQFF.

This clonotype was counted at least ten times. The V gene is TRBV5-6, the J gene TRBJ1-2; D gene unclear. The V gene lost 2 bases and the J gene lost 2 bases, with 10 bases spanning the gap. From germline, CDR1 is SGHDT and CDR2 YYEEEE. The CDR3 is 14 residues long. CDR3 sequence: CASSLQFINYGYTF. CDR3 nucleotide sequence: TGTGCCAGCAGCTTACAGTTTATCAACTATGGCTACACCTTC.

The chain is built from TRBV24-1 and TRBJ2-2, with no clear D. The CDR3 consists of 13 residues. V shed 10 bases and J shed 2 bases, with 10 bases lying between them. The germline V gene has CDR1 KGHDR and CDR2 SFDVKD. The CDR3 region is CATEGSNTGELFF. Here the CDR3 DNA reads TGTGCCACAGAAGGCTCCAACACCGGGGAGCTGTTTTTT.

This clonotype was counted ten times or more. The chain joins TRBV11-3 to TRBJ1-2; no reliable D call. Deletions cut 7 bases from V and 6 bases from J, with 18 bases between. The CDR3 length is 14 residues. Germline lookup yields CDR1 SGHNT and CDR2 YENEEA. CDR3 in amino acids: CASTKTPADDGYTF. CDR3 nucleotide sequence: TGTGCCAGCACCAAGACCCCCGCAGATGATGGCTACACCTTC.

This clonotype was counted between two and nine times. At one end the junction does not follow the germline gene, possibly because of a read error. The chain joins TRBV20-1 to TRBJ1-1; no firm D call. The CDR3 runs 8 residues. Germline V gene data show CDR1 as DFQATT and CDR2 as SNEGSKA (reference sequence). CDR3: CSATEAFF. In nucleotides, the CDR3 is TGCAGTGCTACTGAGGCTTTCTTT.

This clonotype was picked up a small number of times. This chain joins TRBV6-1 and TRBJ2-2; possible D gene TRBD2, 5 bases. Germline CDR1 MNHNS, CDR2 SASEGT. Trimming took off 8 bases at V and 1 base at J, with 8 bases between the two ends. The CDR3 is made up of 13 amino acids. The CDR3: CASLGGNTGELFF. The CDR3 nucleotides read TGTGCCAGCTTAGGAGGGAACACCGGGGAGCTGTTTTTT.

Only a few counts were recorded for this clonotype. The chain links TRBV30 to TRBJ2-1; possibly TRBD1 or TRBD2 for D (6 bases each). The CDR3 covers 14 residues. From germline, CDR1 is GTSNPN and CDR2 SVGIG (reference sequence). V lost 3 bases and J 6 bases, leaving 15 bases between the germline ends. The CDR3 nucleotides read TGTGCCTGGAGCCAGGGGCGGGGAGTCAATGAGCAGTTCTTC. It codes for CAWSQGRGVNEQFF.

This clonotype was recorded at least ten times. The rearrangement joins TRBV5-1 to TRBJ2-7; D unclear. V gave up 4 bases and J gave up 1 base, with 9 bases separating them. This CDR3 contains 13 residues. Germline-derived CDR1 and CDR2 are SGHRS and YFSETQ. DNA for the CDR3: TGCGCCAGCAGCCCTGACATATCCTACGAGCAGTACTTC. Its protein is CASSPDISYEQYF.

The table lists this clonotype with a few counts. V usage is TRBV4-3 and J usage is TRBJ2-5; D is undetermined. V was clipped by 1 base and J by 5 bases, with 20 bases between them. CDR1 LGHNA and CDR2 YSLEER come from the germline V gene. The CDR3 length is 17 residues. This chain's CDR3 is CASSQAWASRVRETQYF. Here the CDR3 DNA reads TGCGCCAGCAGCCAAGCCTGGGCAAGTCGGGTTCGGGAGACCCAGTACTTC.

The rearrangement links TRBV6-2 or TRBV6-3 to TRBJ2-2; D might be TRBD2 (6 bases). V was trimmed by 0 bases and J by 3 bases, leaving 17 bases between them. The CDR3 spans 18 residues. Germline V CDR1 and CDR2: MNHEY, SVGEGT. This chain's CDR3 is CASSYSITTGGYTGELFF. The CDR3 bases are TGTGCCAGCAGTTACTCGATAACGACTGGGGGGTACACCGGGGAGCTGTTTTTT.